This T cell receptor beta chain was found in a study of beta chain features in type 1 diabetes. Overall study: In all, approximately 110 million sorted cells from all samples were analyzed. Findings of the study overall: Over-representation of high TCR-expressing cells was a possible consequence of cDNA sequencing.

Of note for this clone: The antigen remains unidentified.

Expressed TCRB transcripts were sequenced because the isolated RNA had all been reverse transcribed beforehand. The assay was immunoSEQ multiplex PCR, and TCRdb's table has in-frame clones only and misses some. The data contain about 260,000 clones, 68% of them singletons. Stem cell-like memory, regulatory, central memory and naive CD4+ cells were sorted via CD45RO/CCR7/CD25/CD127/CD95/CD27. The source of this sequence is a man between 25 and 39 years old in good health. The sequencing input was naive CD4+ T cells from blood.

CDR3 sequence: CAWSVWGQPQHF. DNA for the CDR3: TGTGCCTGGAGCGTGTGGGGCCAGCCCCAGCATTTT. The chain carries TRBV30 and TRBJ1-5, with a weak D call TRBD1 (5 bases). V dropped 3 bases and J dropped 7 bases, with 10 bases sitting between them. Germline-derived CDR1 and CDR2 are GTSNPN and SVGIG (reference sequence). The CDR3 runs to 12 residues.